Listed below are T cell receptor beta chains from one sample, sequenced in a study of CD8+ T cells in alopecia areata. Produced via immunoSEQ multiplex PCR; TCRdb's table is partial and in-frame only. The sample holds some 120,000 clones, approximately 60% seen once. Specimen: CD4+ T cells sorted from blood, collected at week 4, from a patient treated with tofacitinib. Receptors originate from a human donor with alopecia areata. Each CDR3 is given with its conserved first and last residue. The D gene is left open where the match is weak. Size values are once, few and many counts, or a class for expanded clones, and some rows have none.

V gene: TRBV15
D gene: TRBD1
J gene: TRBJ1-2
clone size: few
CDR3 length: 15
CDR3 DNA: TGTGCCACCAGCAGACGGCTTGGACAGGGAGGTGGCTACACCTTC
CDR3 protein: CATSRRLGQGGGYTF

V gene: TRBV20-1
D gene: NA
J gene: TRBJ1-1
clone size: few
CDR3 length: 11
CDR3 DNA: TGCAGTGCTACCCGGACGGACGAAGCTTTCTTT
CDR3 protein: CSATRTDEAFF

V gene: TRBV7-9
D gene: NA
J gene: TRBJ2-1
clone size: NA
CDR3 length: 13
CDR3 DNA: TGTGCCAGCAGCTATCAGTTGGGTTCCGAGCAGTTCTTC
CDR3 protein: CASSYQLGSEQFF

V gene: TRBV5-4
D gene: NA
J gene: TRBJ1-6
clone size: few
CDR3 length: 15
CDR3 DNA: TGTGCCAGCAGCGAGACAGGAGACGGAGGATCACCCCTCCACTTT
CDR3 protein: CASSETGDGGSPLHF

V gene: TRBV15
D gene: NA
J gene: TRBJ2-1
clone size: NA
CDR3 length: 15
CDR3 DNA: TGTGCCACCAGCAGAGATTTTGGCTCCTACAATGAGCAGTTCTTC
CDR3 protein: CATSRDFGSYNEQFF

V gene: TRBV5-1
D gene: TRBD1
J gene: TRBJ2-3
clone size: NA
CDR3 length: 14
CDR3 DNA: TGCGCCAGCAGTTTACAGGGGGCTGTAGATACGCAGTATTTT
CDR3 protein: CASSLQGAVDTQYF

V gene: TRBV2
D gene: TRBD2
J gene: TRBJ2-3
clone size: few
CDR3 length: 13
CDR3 DNA: TGTGCCAGCAGTGAACTAGCGGGGGATACGCAGTATTTT
CDR3 protein: CASSELAGDTQYF

V gene: TRBV30
D gene: NA
J gene: TRBJ2-5
clone size: NA
CDR3 length: 15
CDR3 DNA: TGTGCCTGGAGCCCCCCCGCGAGGGCCCGGGGCACCCAGTACTTC
CDR3 protein: CAWSPPARARGTQYF

V gene: TRBV7-2
D gene: TRBD2
J gene: TRBJ2-3
clone size: NA
CDR3 length: 16
CDR3 DNA: TGTGCCAGCAGCGGTCGACTAGCGGGACCCACAGATACGCAGTATTTT
CDR3 protein: CASSGRLAGPTDTQYF

V gene: TRBV30
D gene: NA
J gene: TRBJ2-3
clone size: NA
CDR3 length: 15
CDR3 DNA: TGTGCCTGGAGTGTACCGGCGGAAGGCACAGATACGCAGTATTTT
CDR3 protein: CAWSVPAEGTDTQYF

V gene: TRBV5-1
D gene: NA
J gene: TRBJ2-5
clone size: NA
CDR3 length: 14
CDR3 DNA: TGCGCCAGCAGCCCGGGGGCCCTAGAAGAGACCCAGTACTTC
CDR3 protein: CASSPGALEETQYF

V gene: TRBV7-6
D gene: TRBD2
J gene: TRBJ2-7
clone size: NA
CDR3 length: 15
CDR3 DNA: TGTGCCAGCACCCTCACCCCCGGGGGGGCTGGTGAGCAGTACTTC
CDR3 protein: CASTLTPGGAGEQYF

V gene: TRBV28
D gene: TRBD1
J gene: TRBJ2-5
clone size: NA
CDR3 length: 14
CDR3 DNA: TGTGCCAGCAGTCCACAGGGGGCTAGGGAGACCCAGTACTTC
CDR3 protein: CASSPQGARETQYF

V gene: TRBV4-3
D gene: NA
J gene: TRBJ2-2
clone size: NA
CDR3 length: 14
CDR3 DNA: TGCGCCAGCAGCCATCTCGAGGGGGACGGGGAGCTGTTTTTT
CDR3 protein: CASSHLEGDGELFF

V gene: TRBV29-1
D gene: NA
J gene: TRBJ2-6
clone size: NA
CDR3 length: 13
CDR3 DNA: TGCAGCGTTGACTGGACTGGGGCCAACGTCCTGACTTTC
CDR3 protein: CSVDWTGANVLTF

V gene: TRBV6-1
D gene: NA
J gene: TRBJ2-1
clone size: few
CDR3 length: 15
CDR3 DNA: TGTGCCAGCTCATGGACGTCCAGCTCCTACAATGAGCAGTTCTTC
CDR3 protein: CASSWTSSSYNEQFF

V gene: TRBV6-1
D gene: NA
J gene: TRBJ2-7
clone size: NA
CDR3 length: 12
CDR3 DNA: TGTGCCAGCTCGGGGACTGCATACGAGCAGTACTTC
CDR3 protein: CASSGTAYEQYF

V gene: TRBV6-5
D gene: TRBD2
J gene: TRBJ2-7
clone size: NA
CDR3 length: 14
CDR3 DNA: TGTGCCAGCAGCTACAGCGGGGGCACCTACGAGCAGTACTTC
CDR3 protein: CASSYSGGTYEQYF

V gene: TRBV5-7
D gene: NA
J gene: TRBJ2-4
clone size: NA
CDR3 length: 16
CDR3 DNA: TGTGCCAGCAGCCCAGGGGCCCCCACAGCCAAAAACATTCAGTACTTC
CDR3 protein: CASSPGAPTAKNIQYF

V gene: TRBV28
D gene: TRBD2
J gene: TRBJ2-3
clone size: many
CDR3 length: 19
CDR3 DNA: TGTGCCAGCAGTTCACAGATACGCATGGTAGCGGGAGTTTTGGATACGCAGTATTTT
CDR3 protein: CASSSQIRMVAGVLDTQYF

V gene: TRBV7-9
D gene: NA
J gene: TRBJ1-1
clone size: NA
CDR3 length: 13
CDR3 DNA: TGTGCCAGCAGCTTAGATAGGGTCAGGCGGGCTTTCTTT
CDR3 protein: CASSLDRVRRAFF

V gene: TRBV6-5
D gene: TRBD1
J gene: TRBJ2-3
clone size: NA
CDR3 length: 15
CDR3 DNA: TGTGCCAGCAGTTACTCGCAGGGGGCAGTAGATACGCAGTATTTT
CDR3 protein: CASSYSQGAVDTQYF

V gene: TRBV5-6
D gene: NA
J gene: TRBJ1-6
clone size: NA
CDR3 length: 16
CDR3 DNA: TGTGCCAGCAGCGTCGTTTCGCAGGGAAGGCATTCACCCCTCCACTTT
CDR3 protein: CASSVVSQGRHSPLHF

V gene: TRBV7-6
D gene: NA
J gene: TRBJ2-1
clone size: few
CDR3 length: 14
CDR3 DNA: TGTGCCAGCAGCTTGAGGACGGTCTACAATGAGCAGTTCTTC
CDR3 protein: CASSLRTVYNEQFF

V gene: TRBV19
D gene: TRBD1
J gene: TRBJ1-2
clone size: NA
CDR3 length: 15
CDR3 DNA: TGTGCCAGTAGTCGTCGACAGGGGCGGGACTATGGCTACACCTTC
CDR3 protein: CASSRRQGRDYGYTF

V gene: TRBV6-6
D gene: NA
J gene: TRBJ1-2
clone size: NA
CDR3 length: 13
CDR3 DNA: TGTGCCAGCAGTTACCCTACCGACCATGGCTACACCTTC
CDR3 protein: CASSYPTDHGYTF

V gene: TRBV5-6
D gene: NA
J gene: TRBJ2-1
clone size: once
CDR3 length: 12
CDR3 DNA: TGTGCCAGCAGCCGGACGGATTGGGAGCAGTTCTTC
CDR3 protein: CASSRTDWEQFF

V gene: TRBV7-3
D gene: NA
J gene: TRBJ2-2
clone size: NA
CDR3 length: 14
CDR3 DNA: TGTGCCAGCAGCTTAGATCAGGGGCACGGGGAGCTGTTTTTT
CDR3 protein: CASSLDQGHGELFF

V gene: TRBV7-6
D gene: TRBD2
J gene: TRBJ2-7
clone size: NA
CDR3 length: 15
CDR3 DNA: TGTGCCAGCAGCTTAGGGGCGGGAGGGCCTCAAGAGCAGTACTTC
CDR3 protein: CASSLGAGGPQEQYF

V gene: TRBV2
D gene: NA
J gene: TRBJ1-1
clone size: NA
CDR3 length: 14
CDR3 DNA: TGTGCCAGCAGGGAACGGATTCTGAACACTGAAGCTTTCTTT
CDR3 protein: CASRERILNTEAFF